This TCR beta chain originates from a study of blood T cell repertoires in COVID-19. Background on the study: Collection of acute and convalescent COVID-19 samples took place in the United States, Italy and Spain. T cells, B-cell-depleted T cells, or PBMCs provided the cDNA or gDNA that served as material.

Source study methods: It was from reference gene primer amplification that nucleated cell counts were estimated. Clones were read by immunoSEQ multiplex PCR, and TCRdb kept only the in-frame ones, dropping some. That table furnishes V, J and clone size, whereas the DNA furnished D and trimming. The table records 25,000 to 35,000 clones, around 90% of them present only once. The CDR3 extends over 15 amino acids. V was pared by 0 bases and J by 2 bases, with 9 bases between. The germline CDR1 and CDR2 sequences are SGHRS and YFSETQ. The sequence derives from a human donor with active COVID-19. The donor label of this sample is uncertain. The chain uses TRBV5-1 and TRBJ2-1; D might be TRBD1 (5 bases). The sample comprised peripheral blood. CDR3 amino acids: CASSLAQGTYNEQFF. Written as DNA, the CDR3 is TGCGCCAGCAGCTTGGCGCAGGGTACCTACAATGAGCAGTTCTTC.